This T cell receptor beta chain was sequenced for a study of Graves' ophthalmopathy and Graves' hyperthyroidism. No ophthalmopathy within 18 months of follow-up signified stable hyperthyroidism. The study recruited hyperthyroidism patients aged 18 to 65 who were newly diagnosed, under 2 months' duration. Ineligible for inclusion were patients with other autoimmune diseases, uncontrolled infections, pregnancy or lactation. The PBMCs originated from approximately 10 ml of fresh peripheral blood. TCR beta CDR3 regions were amplified from RNA transcripts. The first-round RT-PCR employed HTBI primers together with the Qiagen OneStep RT-PCR kit. A multiplex PCR was then performed as the second round. TCRdb reprocessed the multiplex PCR reads via MiXCR and lists one record per CDR3 protein. The repertoire includes 300,000 to 400,000 distinct CDR3 sequences, 15% to 20% of them detected once, and 2.4% sits in the top ten.

The CDR3 is 15 residues long. CDR1 and CDR2 (germline): ENHRY, SYGVKD. V lost 0 bases to trimming and J lost 3 bases, with 12 bases between them. Specimen: peripheral blood. This TCR derives from an adult woman with stable Graves' hyperthyroidism. This chain connects TRBV10-3 to TRBJ2-7; D gene unclear. CDR3 region: CAISESSGRNYEQYF. The CDR3 DNA follows: TGTGCCATCAGTGAGTCCTCAGGACGAAACTACGAGCAGTACTTC.